The subject of this entry is one T cell receptor (beta chain). The data were obtained in a study of shared clonotypes between healthy human individuals. On the study more broadly: Samples came from two female and three male donors aged 18 to 49.

Data came from immunoSEQ multiplex PCR; TCRdb stores just in-frame clones and leaves some out. The repertoire holds 450,000 to 500,000 clones, with roughly 80% as singletons. Sequencing input: PBMCs. This sequence originates from a woman between 40 and 55 years old in good health. Some clones in this sample may be carry-over from other donors' samples.

The CDR3 region has the DNA TGTGCCAGTAGTATCCCGGGGCGGGTCACCGGGGAGCTGTTTTTT. It translates to CASSIPGRVTGELFF. The chain links TRBV19 to TRBJ2-2; TRBD1 or TRBD2 may be the D gene (5 bases each). Trimming pared 3 bases from V and 4 bases from J, leaving 12 bases between. Germline lookup yields CDR1 LNHDA and CDR2 SQIVND (reference sequence). There are 15 residues in the CDR3.